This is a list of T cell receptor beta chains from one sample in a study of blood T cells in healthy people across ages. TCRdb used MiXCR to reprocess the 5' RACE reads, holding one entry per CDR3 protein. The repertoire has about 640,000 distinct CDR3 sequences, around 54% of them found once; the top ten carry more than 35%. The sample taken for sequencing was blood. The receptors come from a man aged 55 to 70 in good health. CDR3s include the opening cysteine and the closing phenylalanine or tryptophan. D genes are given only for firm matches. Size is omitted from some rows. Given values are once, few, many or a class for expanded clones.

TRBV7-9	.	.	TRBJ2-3	CASSWSGSSTDTQYF	TGTGCCAGCAGCTGGAGCGGCTCTAGCACAGATACGCAGTATTTT
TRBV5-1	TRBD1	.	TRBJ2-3	CASSLGDRQLHTQYF	TGCGCCAGCAGCTTGGGGGACAGGCAATTACATACGCAGTATTTT
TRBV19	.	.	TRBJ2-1	CASSPEDSQYNEQFF	TGTGCCAGTAGTCCCGAGGACAGCCAATACAATGAGCAGTTCTTC
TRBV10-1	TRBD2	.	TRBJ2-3	CASSEKWTSGWKPSTDTQYF	TGCGCCAGCAGTGAGAAGTGGACTAGCGGGTGGAAGCCTAGCACAGATACGCAGTATTTT
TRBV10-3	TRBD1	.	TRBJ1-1	CAIRSPGGDTEAFF	TGTGCCATCAGGAGCCCAGGGGGGGACACTGAAGCTTTCTTT
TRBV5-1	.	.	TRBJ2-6	CASSLAVGGGLSGANVLTF	TGCGCCAGCAGCTTGGCGGTCGGAGGGGGCCTTTCTGGGGCCAACGTCCTGACTTTC
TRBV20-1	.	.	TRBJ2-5	CSASVQPHQETQYF	TGCAGTGCTAGTGTACAGCCCCACCAAGAGACCCAGTACTTC
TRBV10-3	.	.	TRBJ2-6	CAISEGGRVSGANVMTF	TGTGCCATCAGTGAGGGTGGCCGGGTCTCTGGGGCCAACGTCATGACTTTC
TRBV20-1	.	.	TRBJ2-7	CSARGDSLSYEQYF	TGCAGTGCTAGAGGCGACAGTCTTTCCTACGAGCAGTACTTC
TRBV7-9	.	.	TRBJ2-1	CASQLGQGSYNEQFF	TGTGCCAGCCAGTTAGGGCAGGGTTCCTACAATGAGCAGTTCTTC
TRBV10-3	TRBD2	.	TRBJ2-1	CAARGLADNEQFF	TGTGCCGCAAGGGGACTAGCGGACAATGAGCAGTTCTTC
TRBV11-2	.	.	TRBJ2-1	CASSLGGEQQFF	TGTGCCAGCAGCTTAGGCGGGGAACAACAGTTCTTC
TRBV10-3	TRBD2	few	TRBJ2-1	CAISEGGGARDEQFF	TGTGCCATCAGTGAAGGCGGGGGGGCCAGGGATGAGCAGTTCTTC
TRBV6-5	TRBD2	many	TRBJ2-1	CASSYPLAGGYNEQFF	TGTGCCAGCAGTTACCCACTAGCGGGGGGGTACAATGAGCAGTTCTTC
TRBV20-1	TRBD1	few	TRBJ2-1	CSAPRTGPYNEQFF	TGCAGTGCCCCGAGGACAGGGCCCTACAATGAGCAGTTCTTC
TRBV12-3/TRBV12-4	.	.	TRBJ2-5	CASRYQRSGQETQYF	TGTGCCAGCAGGTACCAAAGGTCGGGTCAAGAGACCCAGTACTTC
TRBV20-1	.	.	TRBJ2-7	CSASLTRDYEQYF	TGCAGTGCTTCCCTTACTAGGGACTACGAGCAGTACTTC
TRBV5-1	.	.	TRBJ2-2	CASSVVDSGELFF	TGCGCCAGCAGCGTGGTCGACTCCGGGGAGCTGTTTTTT
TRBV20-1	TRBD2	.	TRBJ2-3	CSARPSGGASTDTQYF	TGCAGTGCTAGGCCTAGCGGGGGGGCCAGCACAGATACGCAGTATTTT
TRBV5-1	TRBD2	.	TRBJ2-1	CASGTSGGYEQFF	TGCGCCAGTGGGACTAGCGGGGGCTATGAGCAGTTCTTC
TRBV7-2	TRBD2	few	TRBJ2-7	CASSLAGLATYEQYF	TGTGCCAGCAGCTTAGCGGGACTAGCGACCTACGAGCAGTACTTC
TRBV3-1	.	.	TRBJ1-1	CASSQASHKAEAFF	TGTGCCAGCAGCCAAGCTAGCCACAAGGCTGAAGCTTTCTTT
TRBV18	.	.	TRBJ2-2	CASSPTSGDAGELFF	TGTGCCAGCTCACCAACTTCCGGGGATGCCGGGGAGCTGTTTTTT
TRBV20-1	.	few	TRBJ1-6	CSANQQGLNSPLHF	TGCAGTGCCAATCAGCAGGGGTTGAATTCACCCCTCCACTTT
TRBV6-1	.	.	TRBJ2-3	CASSGRLLDTQYF	TGTGCCAGCTCTGGCAGGCTCCTTGATACGCAGTATTTT
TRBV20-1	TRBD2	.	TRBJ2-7	CSARDAGRGGPYNEQYF	TGCAGTGCTAGAGATGCTGGGCGGGGGGGCCCCTACAATGAGCAGTACTTC
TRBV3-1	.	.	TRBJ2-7	CASSQSTLYLYEQYF	TGTGCCAGCAGCCAATCCACTCTTTACCTCTACGAGCAGTACTTC
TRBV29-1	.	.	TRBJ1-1	CSVALTGKSTEAFF	TGCAGCGTAGCTTTAACAGGGAAGAGCACTGAAGCTTTCTTT
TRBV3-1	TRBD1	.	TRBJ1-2	CASSQNPGQGYGYTF	TGTGCCAGCAGCCAGAATCCGGGACAGGGATATGGCTACACCTTC
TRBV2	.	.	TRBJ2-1	CASRASREQETQFF	TGTGCCAGCAGGGCCTCTCGTGAACAAGAGACCCAGTTCTTC
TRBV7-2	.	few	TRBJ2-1	CASSLARGGYEQFF	TGTGCCAGCAGCTTGGCTAGGGGGGGCTATGAGCAGTTCTTC
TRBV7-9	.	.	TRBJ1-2	CVSSTPRGGYTF	TGTGTCAGCAGTACCCCGAGGGGGGGCTACACCTTC
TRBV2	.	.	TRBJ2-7	CASSERQALSYEQYF	TGTGCCAGCAGCGAAAGACAGGCGCTCTCCTACGAGCAGTACTTC
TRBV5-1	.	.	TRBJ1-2	CASSIGAYGYTF	TGCGCCAGCAGCATCGGGGCTTATGGCTACACCTTC
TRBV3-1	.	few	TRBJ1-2	CASSQDWGGYTF	TGTGCCAGCAGCCAAGATTGGGGTGGCTACACCTTC
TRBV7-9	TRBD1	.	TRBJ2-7	CASSLWDSDVPEQYF	TGTGCCAGCAGCTTATGGGACAGCGACGTTCCCGAGCAGTACTTC
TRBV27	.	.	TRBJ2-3	CASRASGSTDTQYF	TGTGCCAGCCGTGCCTCCGGGTCCACAGATACGCAGTATTTT
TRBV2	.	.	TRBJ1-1	CASSLDLLRAEAFF	TGTGCCAGCAGTTTGGACTTATTAAGAGCTGAAGCTTTCTTT
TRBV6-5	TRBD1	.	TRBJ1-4	CASSRHNRGLFEKLFF	TGTGCCAGCAGTCGCCATAACAGGGGGCTTTTTGAAAAACTGTTTTTT
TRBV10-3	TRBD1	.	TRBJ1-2	CAINPGQGYYGYTF	TGTGCCATCAACCCGGGACAGGGGTACTATGGCTACACCTTC
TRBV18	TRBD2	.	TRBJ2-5	CASSPRLAGAEETQYF	TGTGCCAGCTCACCGCGGCTAGCGGGGGCCGAAGAGACCCAGTACTTC
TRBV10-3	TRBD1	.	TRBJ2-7	CAIRGTGLENEQYF	TGTGCCATCAGGGGGACAGGGTTGGAGAACGAGCAGTACTTC
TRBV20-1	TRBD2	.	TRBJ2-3	CSAGATSRTDTQYF	TGCAGTGCAGGGGCGACTAGCAGAACAGATACGCAGTATTTT
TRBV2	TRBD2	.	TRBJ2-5	CASSEGRGGRETQYF	TGTGCCAGCAGTGAAGGGCGGGGGGGCAGAGAGACCCAGTACTTC
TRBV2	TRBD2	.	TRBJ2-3	CASSRSSSGGATTQNF	TGTGCCAGCAGCCGATCCTCAAGCGGGGGGGCCACTACGCAGAATTTT
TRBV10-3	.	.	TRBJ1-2	CAISENVASESYGYTF	TGTGCCATCAGTGAGAATGTGGCCTCTGAGTCCTATGGCTACACCTTC
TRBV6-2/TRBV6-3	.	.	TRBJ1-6	CASTGPAGVSYNSPLHF	TGTGCCAGCACCGGTCCGGCAGGGGTCTCCTATAATTCACCCCTCCACTTT
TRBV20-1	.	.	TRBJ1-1	CSARDPGGTEAFF	TGCAGTGCTAGGGACCCGGGGGGCACTGAAGCTTTCTTT
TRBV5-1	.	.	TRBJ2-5	CASSLATGADRQETQYF	TGCGCCAGCAGCTTGGCCACGGGGGCTGACCGCCAAGAGACCCAGTACTTC
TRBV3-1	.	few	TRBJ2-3	CASSQSPLGPTDTQYF	TGTGCCAGCAGCCAATCGCCACTAGGCCCAACAGATACGCAGTATTTT
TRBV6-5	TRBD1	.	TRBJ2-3	CACQGATTDTQYF	TGTGCCTGCCAGGGGGCGACCACAGATACGCAGTATTTT
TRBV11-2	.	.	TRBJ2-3	CASSLGGDSTDTQYF	TGTGCCAGCAGCTTAGGAGGGGACAGCACAGATACGCAGTATTTT
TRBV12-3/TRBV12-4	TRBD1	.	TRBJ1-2	CASSQGQGEGYTF	TGTGCCAGCAGCCAAGGACAGGGAGAAGGCTACACCTTC
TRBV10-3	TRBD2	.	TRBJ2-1	CAISESLAGDEQFF	TGTGCCATCAGTGAGTCTCTAGCGGGCGATGAGCAGTTCTTC
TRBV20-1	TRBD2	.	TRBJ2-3	CSARERGLDTQYF	TGCAGTGCTAGAGAGCGGGGGTTGGATACGCAGTATTTT
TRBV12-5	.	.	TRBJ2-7	CASGPGTSEQYF	TGTGCTAGTGGACCAGGGACGAGCGAGCAGTACTTC
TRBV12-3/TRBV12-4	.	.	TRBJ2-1	CASSLGHANHEQFF	TGTGCCAGCAGTTTAGGGCACGCAAACCATGAGCAGTTCTTC